These 28 T cell receptor beta chains came from one sample sequenced in a study of CD8 T cells in Susac syndrome. When the RNA was reverse transcribed, random hexamers were used with an input of roughly 0.5 to 1 ug. TCRdb re-called the immunoSEQ multiplex PCR reads with MiXCR, one entry per CDR3 protein. The table has 250,000 to 300,000 distinct CDR3 sequences, approximately 85% seen once. The sequenced material came from CD8+ T cells from PBMCs. Source of these receptors: a human donor with multiple sclerosis.

The chain uses TRBV7-4 and TRBJ1-2; D gene ambiguous. The V end was cut by 1 base, the J end by 4 bases, with 10 bases between. The germline V gene has CDR1 SGHVT and CDR2 SQSDAQ. The CDR3 is made up of 14 amino acids. The CDR3 sequence is CASSLESLSYGYTF. The CDR3 DNA sequence: TGTGCCAGCAGCTTAGAGTCGCTTTCCTATGGCTACACCTTC. The full variable domain, rest sourced from reference TRBV7-4 and TRBJ1-2, is GAGVSQSPRYKVAKRGRDVALRCDSISGHVTLYWYRQTLGQGSEVLTYSQSDAQRDKSGRPSGRFSAERPERSVSTLKIQRTEQGDSAVYLCASSLESLSYGYTFGSGTRLTVV.

The genes are TRBV28 and TRBJ2-2, with 7 bases fitting TRBD1. After removal of 5 bases from V and 5 bases from J, the junction contained 2 bases not matched to a gene. The germline V gene has CDR1 MDHEN and CDR2 SYDVKM. CDR3 length: 13 amino acids. The CDR3 DNA follows: TGTGCCAGCAGTATCAGGGGGACCGGGGAGCTGTTTTTT. This translates into CASSIRGTGELFF.

This rearrangement joins TRBV4-1 to TRBJ1-5, with D tentatively TRBD1 (6 bases). The germline V gene encodes CDR1 MGHRA and CDR2 YSYEKL. V was clipped by 4 bases and J by 6 bases, with 19 bases between them. The CDR3 sequence is 16 residues long. CDR3 in amino acids: CASSLSEGGAGQPQHF. The CDR3, as DNA: TGCGCCAGCAGCCTGTCGGAGGGGGGCGCAGGTCAGCCCCAGCATTTT.

The chain links TRBV12-5 to TRBJ1-1; no reliable D call. V dropped 0 bases and J dropped 3 bases, with 11 bases sitting between them. Per the germline V gene, CDR1 is LGHNT and CDR2 is FRNRAP. There are 15 residues in the CDR3. CDR3 in DNA: TGTGCTAGTGGTTTGGTACCTGGGGAACACACTGAAGCTTTCTTT. Encoded protein: CASGLVPGEHTEAFF.

Regarding this clonotype: One end of the junction varies from germline; a read error may be responsible. J is TRBJ2-6 and V is TRBV4-1, with D perhaps being TRBD1 or TRBD2 (5 bases each). The germline CDR1 and CDR2 sequences are MGHRA and YSYEKL. The CDR3 covers 19 residues. The DNA of the CDR3 is TGCGCCAGCAGCCATCGAGACACGCCGTTTTCATCCGGGGCCAACGTCCTGATTTTC. Encoded protein: CASSHRDTPFSSGANVLIF.

J is TRBJ2-1 and V is TRBV12-3 or TRBV12-4; D is ambiguous. Deletions cut 2 bases from V and 9 bases from J, with 11 bases between. This CDR3 is built from 13 residues. CDR3 region: CASSLRIVAEQFF. CDR3 coding DNA: TGTGCCAGCAGTTTAAGGATAGTAGCTGAGCAGTTCTTC.

This chain connects TRBV7-6 to TRBJ2-1; TRBD2 aligns across 8 bases. Germline lookup yields CDR1 SGHVS and CDR2 FNYEAQ. The CDR3 covers 16 residues. Losses at the gene ends were 3 bases for V and 9 bases for J; bases not matched to a gene: 13. CDR3 coding DNA: TGTGCCAGCAGCTTCCCTTATCCGGGAGGGTTCGGTGAGCAGTTCTTC. As protein: CASSFPYPGGFGEQFF.

V is TRBV12-3 or TRBV12-4 and J is TRBJ2-3; D not certain. Trimming removed 1 base from V and 2 bases from J, with 7 bases in between. This CDR3 contains 14 residues. CDR3 DNA sequence: TGTGCCAGCAGTTTAGATGGGATCACAGATACGCAGTATTTT. Protein product: CASSLDGITDTQYF.

The chain employs TRBV6-5 and TRBJ2-2, with D tentatively TRBD2 (6 bases). Germline V gene sequence: CDR1 MNHEY, CDR2 SVGAGI. The CDR3 consists of 14 residues. Trimming cost V 5 bases and J 0 bases, with 7 bases left between them. CDR3 DNA: TGTGCCAGCAGTATAGCGGCGAACACCGGGGAGCTGTTTTTT. This codes for CASSIAANTGELFF.

V and J are TRBV20-1 and TRBJ1-5, with no clear D. Trimming removed 7 bases at V and 2 bases at J, with 18 bases between. Germline V gene lookup returns CDR1 DFQATT and CDR2 SNEGSKA (reference sequence). The CDR3 length is 15 residues. CDR3 loop: CSVPGPEAGNQPQHF. CDR3 coding DNA: TGCAGTGTCCCTGGTCCTGAGGCTGGCAATCAGCCCCAGCATTTT.

V and J are TRBV7-9 and TRBJ2-7, with D perhaps matching TRBD2 (6 bases). CDR1 SEHNR and CDR2 FQNEAQ come from the germline V gene (reference sequence). Trimming removed 3 bases at V and 3 bases at J, with 21 bases between. The CDR3 covers 17 residues. The CDR3 protein is CASSFPPRASEVYEQYF. In DNA form, the CDR3 reads TGTGCCAGCAGCTTCCCCCCCCGGGCTAGCGAAGTCTACGAGCAGTACTTC.

This clonotype was observed a handful of times. The chain uses TRBV20-1 and TRBJ1-1, with TRBD1 as a possible D gene (6 bases). The CDR3 is 16 amino acids. CDR1 and CDR2 from the germline V gene are DFQATT and SNEGSKA (reference sequence). V lost 7 bases to trimming and J lost 4 bases, with 25 bases between them. CDR3 residues: CSVRAQGRASSTEAFF. Written as DNA, the CDR3 is TGCAGTGTCCGAGCTCAGGGGCGGGCTTCGAGCACTGAAGCTTTCTTT.

The chain has TRBV6-2 or TRBV6-3 and TRBJ2-1; the D is unclear. V was trimmed by 7 bases and J by 8 bases, leaving 12 bases between them. The CDR3 sequence is 12 residues long. Germline loops: CDR1 MNHEY, CDR2 SVGEGT. The CDR3 DNA sequence: TGTGCCAGCATCCCGCAGACATATGAGCAGTTCTTC. The encoded protein is CASIPQTYEQFF.

The chain employs TRBV7-9 and TRBJ1-4, with TRBD1 matching over 7 bases. Germline CDR1 is SEHNR and CDR2 is FQNEAQ (reference sequence). The ends lost 5 bases at V and 5 bases at J; junction bases unmatched: 17. CDR3 length: 18 amino acids. The CDR3 sequence is CASSPNPAGTAYNEKLFF. In DNA, the CDR3 is TGTGCCAGCAGCCCAAACCCAGCCGGGACAGCCTACAATGAAAAACTGTTTTTT.

The chain joins TRBV10-3 to TRBJ2-7; a possible D gene is TRBD1 (5 bases). Germline V gives CDR1 ENHRY, CDR2 SYGVKD. The CDR3 covers 16 residues. V was trimmed by 11 bases and J by 0 bases, leaving 23 bases between them. In DNA form, the CDR3 reads TGTGCCGTATCGTCAGGGTACGGGCAGAACTCCTACGAGCAGTACTTC. As protein: CAVSSGYGQNSYEQYF.

The chain employs TRBV14 and TRBJ2-7; tentative D call: TRBD2 (5 bases). The CDR3 has 14 amino acids. The germline V and J ends were trimmed by 5 bases and 7 bases, with 18 bases remaining between them. Germline CDR1 and CDR2: SGHDN and FVKESK. The CDR3 DNA is TGTGCCAGCAGCGCGCGGCAAGGTTCGGGGGAGCAGTACTTC. Translated, it gives CASSARQGSGEQYF.

This clonotype was seen once. The junction and the germline gene differ at one end; a read error may be behind it. The chain recombines TRBV5-1 with TRBJ2-7, with 8 nucleotides matching TRBD1. Germline lookup yields CDR1 SGHRS and CDR2 YFSETQ. The CDR3 covers 12 residues. The CDR3 loop is CASSLDGDRPDF. The CDR3, as DNA: TGCGCCAGCAGCTTGGACGGGGACAGGCCGGACTTC.

The gene calls are TRBV27 and TRBJ2-7; D perhaps matches TRBD1 (5 bases). CDR3 length: 14 amino acids. V shed 2 bases and J shed 2 bases, with 10 bases lying between them. Germline assignment: CDR1 MNHEY and CDR2 SMNVEV (reference sequence). The CDR3 loop reads CASSLDAGPYEQYF. As DNA, the CDR3 is TGTGCCAGCAGTTTAGACGCAGGGCCCTACGAGCAGTACTTC.

V is TRBV13 and J is TRBJ2-7; D gene unclear. V shed 5 bases and J shed 2 bases, with 13 bases lying between them. CDR1 and CDR2 from the germline V gene are PRHDT and FYEKMQ (reference sequence). This CDR3 comprises 14 residues. The CDR3 reads CASSRPGKAYEQYF. CDR3 in DNA: TGTGCCAGCAGCCGCCCCGGAAAGGCCTACGAGCAGTACTTC.

This rearrangement joins TRBV15 to TRBJ2-2; D gene uncertain. This CDR3 is built from 15 residues. CDR1 LNHNV and CDR2 YYDKDF come from the germline V gene (reference sequence). The V and J ends lost 5 bases and 1 base respectively, with 11 bases between them. CDR3 bases: TGTGCCACCAGCTCTAGTAAATTGAACACCGGGGAGCTGTTTTTT. Residues: CATSSSKLNTGELFF.

This clonotype was seen more than once but under ten times. The gene calls are TRBV21-1 and TRBJ2-5; TRBD2 is taken as the D call from the table, unchecked against the DNA. TRBV21-1 is a recognized pseudogene. There are 13 residues in the CDR3. The CDR3 sequence is CASSNQGGETQYF. As DNA, the CDR3 is TGTGCCAGCAGCAACCAGGGAGGCGAGACCCAGTACTTC.

V and J are TRBV19 and TRBJ2-7; 10 positions match TRBD1. CDR1 LNHDA and CDR2 SQIVND come from the germline V gene (reference sequence). V dropped 7 bases and J dropped 5; count of bases not matched to a gene: 11. The CDR3 extends over 15 amino acids. CDR3 sequence (DNA): TGTGCCAGTACTACAGTCGGGACAGGGGAACACGAGCAGTACTTC. It translates to CASTTVGTGEHEQYF.

This clonotype has only one observation. The genes are TRBV7-9 and TRBJ2-7; a possible D gene is TRBD1 (5 bases). Germline lookup yields CDR1 SEHNR and CDR2 FQNEAQ (reference sequence). The length of the CDR3 is 13 residues. V was trimmed by 3 bases and J by 5 bases, leaving 11 bases between them. The CDR3 sequence is CASSFAGKHEQYF. The CDR3 nucleotides read TGTGCCAGCAGCTTTGCAGGGAAGCACGAGCAGTACTTC.

The rearrangement uses TRBV21-1 and TRBJ2-7; no check of the table's D call, TRBD1, against the DNA was made. TRBV21-1 is annotated as a pseudogene. CDR3 length: 15 residues. CDR3 loop: CASSKGRGHTYEQYF. Written as DNA, the CDR3 is TGTGCCAGCAGCAAAGGGAGGGGGCATACCTACGAGCAGTACTTC.

V gene TRBV6-1 combines with J gene TRBJ1-1; 9 bases agree with TRBD1. The ends lost 6 bases at V and 2 bases at J; junction bases unmatched: 19. This CDR3 contains 19 residues. Germline CDR1 is MNHNS and CDR2 is SASEGT. The chain's CDR3 is CASSPDRGVERLQNTEAFF. CDR3 coding DNA: TGTGCCAGCAGCCCGGACAGGGGTGTTGAACGGCTCCAAAACACTGAAGCTTTCTTT.

CDR3 in DNA: TGTGCCAGTAGCCTGGGGGGTTCAGAGGAAGCTTTCTTT. It yields the protein CASSLGGSEEAFF. V is TRBV19 and J is TRBJ1-1; TRBD1 is a possible D gene (5 bases). The CDR3 is 13 residues long. CDR1 is LNHDA and CDR2 is SQIVND in the germline V gene (reference sequence). The V gene lost 6 bases and the J gene lost 8 bases, with 16 bases spanning the gap. The variable domain in full, with the rest retrieved from reference TRBV19 and TRBJ1-1, is DGGITQSPKYLFRKEGQNVTLSCEQNLNHDAMYWYRQDPGQGLRLIYYSQIVNDFQKGDIAEGYSVSREKKESFPLTVTSAQKNPTAFYLCASSLGGSEEAFFGQGTRLTVV.

This clonotype was counted between two and nine times. The DNA is omitted, as the CDR3 cannot be located on it reliably, and the CDR3 follows TCRdb's listing. The gene calls are TRBV27 and TRBJ1-2; TRBD1, the table's D call, was not compared with the DNA. The length of the CDR3 is 16 amino acids, counting both ends. Germline CDR1 and CDR2: MNHEY and SMNVEV (reference sequence). The CDR3 here is CASSLFGPGGNYGYTF.

J is TRBJ1-1 and V is TRBV7-8, with TRBD1 matching over 9 bases. J lost 1 base, V lost 4 bases, and 10 bases had no gene match. The CDR3 is 17 amino acids. Germline-derived CDR1 and CDR2 are SGHVS and FQNEAQ. The CDR3 loop reads CASSSHTGGDENTEAFF. DNA for the CDR3: TGTGCCAGCAGCTCTCACACAGGGGGCGATGAGAACACTGAAGCTTTCTTT.